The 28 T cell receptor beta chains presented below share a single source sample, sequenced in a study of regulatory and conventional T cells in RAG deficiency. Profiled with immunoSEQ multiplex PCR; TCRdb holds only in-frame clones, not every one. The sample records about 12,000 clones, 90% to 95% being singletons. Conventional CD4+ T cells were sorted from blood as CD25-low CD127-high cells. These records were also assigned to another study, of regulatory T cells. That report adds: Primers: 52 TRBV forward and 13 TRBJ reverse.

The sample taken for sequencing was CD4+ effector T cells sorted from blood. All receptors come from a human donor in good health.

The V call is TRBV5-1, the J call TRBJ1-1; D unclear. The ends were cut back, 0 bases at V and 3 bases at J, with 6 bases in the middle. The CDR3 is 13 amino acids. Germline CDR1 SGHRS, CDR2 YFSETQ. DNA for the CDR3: TGCGCCAGCAGCTTGGTGGGTTACACTGAAGCTTTCTTT. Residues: CASSLVGYTEAFF.

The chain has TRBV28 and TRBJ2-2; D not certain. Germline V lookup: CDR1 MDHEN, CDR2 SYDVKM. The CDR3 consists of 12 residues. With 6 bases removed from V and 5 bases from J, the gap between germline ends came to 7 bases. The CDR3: CASSPRTGELFF. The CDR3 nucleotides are TGTGCCAGCAGCCCTAGGACCGGGGAGCTGTTTTTT. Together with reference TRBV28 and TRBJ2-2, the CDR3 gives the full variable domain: DVKVTQSSRYLVKRTGEKVFLECVQDMDHENMFWYRQDPGLGLRLIYFSYDVKMKEKGDIPEGYSVSREKKERFSLILESASTNQTSMYLCASSPRTGELFFGEGSRLTVL.

The DNA of the CDR3 is TGTGCCAGCAGTGTAAGGTCGCCCAGTCTCACTGAAGCTTTCTTT. Its protein product is CASSVRSPSLTEAFF. This chain links TRBV6-5 with TRBJ1-1; D is ambiguous. The CDR3 consists of 15 residues. Between the trimmed V and J ends, which lost 5 bases and 4 bases, there was a span of 17 bases. CDR1 is MNHEY, CDR2 SVGAGI, per germline.

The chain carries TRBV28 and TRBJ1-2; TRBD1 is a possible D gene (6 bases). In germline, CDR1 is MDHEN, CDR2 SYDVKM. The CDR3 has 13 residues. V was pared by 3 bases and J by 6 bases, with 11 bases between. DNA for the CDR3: TGTGCCAGCAGTTTGGCAGGGGAGAATGGCTACACCTTC. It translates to CASSLAGENGYTF.

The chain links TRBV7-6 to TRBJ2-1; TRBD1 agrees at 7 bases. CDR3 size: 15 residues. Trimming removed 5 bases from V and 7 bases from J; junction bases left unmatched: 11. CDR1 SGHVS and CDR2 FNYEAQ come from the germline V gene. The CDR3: CASSQGQTARNEQFF. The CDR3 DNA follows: TGTGCCAGCAGCCAGGGACAGACGGCTAGAAATGAGCAGTTCTTC.

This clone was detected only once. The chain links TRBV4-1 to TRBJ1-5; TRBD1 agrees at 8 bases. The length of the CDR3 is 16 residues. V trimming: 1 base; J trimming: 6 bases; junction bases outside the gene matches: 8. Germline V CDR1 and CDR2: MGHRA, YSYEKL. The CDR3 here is CASSQGWAGGGQPQHF. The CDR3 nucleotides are TGCGCCAGCAGCCAAGGATGGGCAGGGGGCGGTCAGCCCCAGCATTTT.

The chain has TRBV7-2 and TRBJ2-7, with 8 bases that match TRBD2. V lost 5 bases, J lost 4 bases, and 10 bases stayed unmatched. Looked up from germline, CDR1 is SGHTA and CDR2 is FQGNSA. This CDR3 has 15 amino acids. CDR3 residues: CASSKTKGGGYEQYF. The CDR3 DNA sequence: TGTGCCAGCAGCAAGACAAAGGGCGGGGGGTACGAGCAGTACTTC.

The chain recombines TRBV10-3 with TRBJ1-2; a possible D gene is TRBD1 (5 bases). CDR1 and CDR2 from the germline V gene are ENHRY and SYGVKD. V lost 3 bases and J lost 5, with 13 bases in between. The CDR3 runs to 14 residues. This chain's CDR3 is CAISDSAGKYGYTF. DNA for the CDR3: TGTGCCATCAGTGATTCGGCAGGGAAGTATGGCTACACCTTC.

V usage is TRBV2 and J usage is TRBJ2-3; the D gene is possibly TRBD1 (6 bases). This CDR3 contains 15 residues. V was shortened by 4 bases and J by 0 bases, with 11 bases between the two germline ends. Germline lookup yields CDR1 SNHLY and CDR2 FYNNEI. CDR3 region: CASSGGRGSTDTQYF. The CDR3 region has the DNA TGTGCCAGCAGTGGAGGCAGGGGCAGCACAGATACGCAGTATTTT.

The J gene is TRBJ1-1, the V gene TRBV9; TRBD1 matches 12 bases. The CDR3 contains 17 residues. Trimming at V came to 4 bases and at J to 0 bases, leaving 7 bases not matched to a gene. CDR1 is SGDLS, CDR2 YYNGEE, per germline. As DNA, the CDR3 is TGTGCCAGCAGCCCCCCCGGGACAGGGGGCCTGAACACTGAAGCTTTCTTT. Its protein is CASSPPGTGGLNTEAFF.

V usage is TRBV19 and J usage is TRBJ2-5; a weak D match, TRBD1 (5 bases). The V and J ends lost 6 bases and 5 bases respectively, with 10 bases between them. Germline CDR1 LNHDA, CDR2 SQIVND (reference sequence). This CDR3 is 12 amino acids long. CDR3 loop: CASRQAGETQYF. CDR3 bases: TGTGCCAGTAGACAGGCCGGGGAGACCCAGTACTTC. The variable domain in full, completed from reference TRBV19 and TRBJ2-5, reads DGGITQSPKYLFRKEGQNVTLSCEQNLNHDAMYWYRQDPGQGLRLIYYSQIVNDFQKGDIAEGYSVSREKKESFPLTVTSAQKNPTAFYLCASRQAGETQYFGPGTRLLVL.

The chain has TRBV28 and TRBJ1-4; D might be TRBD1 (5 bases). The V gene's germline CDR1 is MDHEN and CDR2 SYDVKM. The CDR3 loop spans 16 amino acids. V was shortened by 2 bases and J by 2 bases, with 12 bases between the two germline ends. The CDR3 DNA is TGTGCCAGCAGTTTACAACTGGCAGGGACTAATGAAAAACTGTTTTTT. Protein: CASSLQLAGTNEKLFF. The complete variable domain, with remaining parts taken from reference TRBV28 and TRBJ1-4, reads DVKVTQSSRYLVKRTGEKVFLECVQDMDHENMFWYRQDPGLGLRLIYFSYDVKMKEKGDIPEGYSVSREKKERFSLILESASTNQTSMYLCASSLQLAGTNEKLFFGSGTQLSVL.

The CDR3 DNA sequence: TGTGCCAGCAGCTCGCGACAGGCTGCCATCTCTGGAAACACCATATATTTT. It yields the protein CASSSRQAAISGNTIYF. The J gene is TRBJ1-3, the V gene TRBV7-2, with D possibly being TRBD1 (6 bases). The germline V and J ends were trimmed by 4 bases and 0 bases, with 16 bases remaining between them. Germline V gene sequence: CDR1 SGHTA, CDR2 FQGNSA. This CDR3 is 17 amino acids long.

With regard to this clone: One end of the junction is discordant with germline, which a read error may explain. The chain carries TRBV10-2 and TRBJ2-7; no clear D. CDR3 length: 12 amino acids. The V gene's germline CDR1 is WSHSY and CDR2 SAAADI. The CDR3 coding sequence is TGCGCCAGCAGTGAGTCGGGCATTAGTAGGGACTTC. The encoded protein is CASSESGISRDF.

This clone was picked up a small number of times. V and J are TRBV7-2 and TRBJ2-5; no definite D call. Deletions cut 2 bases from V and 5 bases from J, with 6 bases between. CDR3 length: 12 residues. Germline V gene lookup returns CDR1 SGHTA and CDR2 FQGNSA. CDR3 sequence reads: CASSLHRETQYF. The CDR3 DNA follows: TGTGCCAGCAGCTTACATCGGGAGACCCAGTACTTC.

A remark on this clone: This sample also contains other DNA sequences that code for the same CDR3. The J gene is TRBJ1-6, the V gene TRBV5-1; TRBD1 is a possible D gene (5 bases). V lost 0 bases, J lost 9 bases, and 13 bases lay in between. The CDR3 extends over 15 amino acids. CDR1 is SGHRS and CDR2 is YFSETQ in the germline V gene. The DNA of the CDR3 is TGCGCCAGCAGCTTGGTGGCAGGGTCGAGTTCACCCCTCCACTTT. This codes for CASSLVAGSSSPLHF.

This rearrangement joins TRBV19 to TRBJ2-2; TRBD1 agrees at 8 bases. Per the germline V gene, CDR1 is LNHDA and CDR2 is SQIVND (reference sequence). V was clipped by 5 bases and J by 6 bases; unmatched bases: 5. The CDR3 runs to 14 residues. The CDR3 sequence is CASSANRGSGELFF. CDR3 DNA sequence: TGTGCCAGTAGTGCAAACAGGGGGTCCGGGGAGCTGTTTTTT.

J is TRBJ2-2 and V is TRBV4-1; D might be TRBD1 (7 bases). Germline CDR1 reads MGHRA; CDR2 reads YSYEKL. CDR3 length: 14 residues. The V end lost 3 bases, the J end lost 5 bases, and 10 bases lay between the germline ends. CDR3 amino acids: CASSHAGGTGELFF. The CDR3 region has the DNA TGCGCCAGCAGCCATGCAGGGGGGACCGGGGAGCTGTTTTTT.

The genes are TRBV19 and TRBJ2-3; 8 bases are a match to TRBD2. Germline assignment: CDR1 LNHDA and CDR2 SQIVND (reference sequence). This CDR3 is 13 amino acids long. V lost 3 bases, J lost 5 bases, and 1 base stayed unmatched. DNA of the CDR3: TGTGCCAGTAGTATGCTAGCGGGAGATACGCAGTATTTT. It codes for CASSMLAGDTQYF.

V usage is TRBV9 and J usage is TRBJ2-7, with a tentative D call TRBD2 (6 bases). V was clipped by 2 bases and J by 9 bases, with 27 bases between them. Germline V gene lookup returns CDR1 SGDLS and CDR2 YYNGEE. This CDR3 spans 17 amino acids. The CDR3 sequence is CASSVRGDRDSYVGQYF. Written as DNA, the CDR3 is TGTGCCAGCAGCGTTCGTGGGGACCGGGACTCGTACGTCGGGCAGTACTTC.

The CDR3 DNA sequence: TGTGCCAGCAGTGGGACCACGGCCGATACGCAGTATTTT. Its protein is CASSGTTADTQYF. The V and J genes are TRBV6-5 and TRBJ2-3; the D gene could be TRBD1 or TRBD2 (5 bases each). The length of the CDR3 is 13 residues. CDR1 is MNHEY and CDR2 is SVGAGI in the germline V gene. The V and J ends lost 5 bases and 6 bases respectively, with 12 bases between them.

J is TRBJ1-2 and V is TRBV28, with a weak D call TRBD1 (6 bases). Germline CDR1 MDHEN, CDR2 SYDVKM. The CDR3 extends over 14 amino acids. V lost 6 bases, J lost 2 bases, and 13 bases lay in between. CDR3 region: CASSPVGQNYGYTF. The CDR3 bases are TGTGCCAGCAGCCCGGTCGGACAGAACTATGGCTACACCTTC.

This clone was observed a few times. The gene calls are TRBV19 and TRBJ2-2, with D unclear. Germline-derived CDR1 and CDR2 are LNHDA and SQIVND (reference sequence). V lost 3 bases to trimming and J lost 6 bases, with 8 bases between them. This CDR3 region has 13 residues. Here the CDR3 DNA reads TGTGCCAGTAGTATGGTGGTGTCCGGGGAGCTGTTTTTT. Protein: CASSMVVSGELFF.

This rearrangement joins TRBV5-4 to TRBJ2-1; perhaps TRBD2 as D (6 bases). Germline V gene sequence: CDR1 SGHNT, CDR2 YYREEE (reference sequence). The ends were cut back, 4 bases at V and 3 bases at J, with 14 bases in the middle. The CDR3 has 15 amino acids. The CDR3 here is CASSGRTTDYNEQFF. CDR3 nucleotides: TGTGCCAGCAGCGGACGGACTACAGACTACAATGAGCAGTTCTTC.

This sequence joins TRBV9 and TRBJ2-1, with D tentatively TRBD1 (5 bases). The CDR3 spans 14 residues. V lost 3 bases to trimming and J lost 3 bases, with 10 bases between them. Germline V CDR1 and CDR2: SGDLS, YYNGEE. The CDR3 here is CASSATVGYNEQFF. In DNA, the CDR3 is TGTGCCAGCAGCGCGACAGTAGGCTACAATGAGCAGTTCTTC.

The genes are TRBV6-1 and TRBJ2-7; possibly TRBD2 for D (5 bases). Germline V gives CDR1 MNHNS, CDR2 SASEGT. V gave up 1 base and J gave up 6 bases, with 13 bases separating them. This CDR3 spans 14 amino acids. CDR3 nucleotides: TGTGCCAGCAGTGAAGGTCCTAGCTTGCTCGAGCAGTACTTC. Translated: CASSEGPSLLEQYF.

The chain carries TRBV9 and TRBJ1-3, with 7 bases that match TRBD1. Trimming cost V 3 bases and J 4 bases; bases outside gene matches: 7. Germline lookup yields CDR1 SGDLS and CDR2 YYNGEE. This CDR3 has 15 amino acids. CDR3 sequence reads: CASSASGGRGNTIYF. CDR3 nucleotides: TGTGCCAGCAGCGCCTCAGGGGGTAGGGGAAACACCATATATTTT.

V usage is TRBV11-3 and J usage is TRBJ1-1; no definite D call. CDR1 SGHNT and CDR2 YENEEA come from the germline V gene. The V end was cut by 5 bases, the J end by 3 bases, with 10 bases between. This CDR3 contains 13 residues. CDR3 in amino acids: CASSLGLDTEAFF. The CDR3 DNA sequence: TGTGCCAGCAGCCTTGGATTGGACACTGAAGCTTTCTTT.